These T cell receptor beta chains were read from a single sample in a study of beta chain features in type 1 diabetes. Produced via immunoSEQ multiplex PCR; TCRdb's table is partial and in-frame only. The profile shows fewer than 350,000 clones, over 14% of them singletons. The sequenced sample was naive CD4+ T cells from blood. These receptors all stem from a man younger than 30 with type 1 diabetes. The CDR3 runs from the conserved cysteine through the conserved F or W. D genes are given only for firm matches.

d_gene: TRBD2; j_gene: TRBJ2-3; v_gene: TRBV5-1; CDR3aa: CASSLFGTGGDSTDTQYF
d_gene: .; j_gene: TRBJ2-7; v_gene: TRBV30; CDR3aa: CAWNFEETYEQYF
d_gene: TRBD2; j_gene: TRBJ2-7; v_gene: TRBV4-3; CDR3aa: CASSQIAGAISEQYF
d_gene: TRBD2; j_gene: TRBJ2-1; v_gene: TRBV7-2; CDR3aa: CASSIASGRRNNEQFF
d_gene: .; j_gene: TRBJ1-5; v_gene: TRBV18; CDR3aa: CASSPTGRGTNQPQHF
d_gene: .; j_gene: TRBJ1-2; v_gene: TRBV5-6; CDR3aa: CASSRDSAYGYTF
d_gene: TRBD1; j_gene: TRBJ1-2; v_gene: TRBV2; CDR3aa: CASSGTGGSGYTF
d_gene: TRBD1; j_gene: TRBJ1-1; v_gene: TRBV7-2; CDR3aa: CASSPTAGGAFF
d_gene: TRBD1; j_gene: TRBJ2-7; v_gene: TRBV28; CDR3aa: CASSSVGTGSREQYF
d_gene: .; j_gene: TRBJ2-2; v_gene: TRBV5-6; CDR3aa: CASSLPSPGTGELFF
d_gene: TRBD2; j_gene: TRBJ2-4; v_gene: TRBV15; CDR3aa: CATSMRLADKNIQYF
d_gene: TRBD2; j_gene: TRBJ2-5; v_gene: TRBV7-8; CDR3aa: CASTPGGRETQYF
d_gene: TRBD1; j_gene: TRBJ1-4; v_gene: TRBV7-9; CDR3aa: CASSLAGTVGEKLFF